These 10 T cell receptor beta chains were sequenced from one sample in a study of T-cell reconstitution after alpha-beta-depleted transplantation in children. The library targeted TCRbeta and was prepared with unique molecular identifiers. TCRdb redid the calling of the PCR reads with MiXCR, one entry per CDR3 protein. The profile shows about 980,000 distinct CDR3 sequences, about 29% of them singletons. The sequences come from PBMCs, mostly from graft donor cells, collected 360 days after TCRalphabeta/CD19-depleted stem cell transplant. The receptors originated from a boy under three years old who had a stem cell transplant for SCID, so the T cells may come from the graft donor.

CDR3 DNA: TGTGCCACCAGTGCCTCTCTTCTAGCGGGGCCTTACAATGAGCAGTTCTTC. Its translation: CATSASLLAGPYNEQFF. The V gene is TRBV24-1, the J gene TRBJ2-1, with TRBD2 identical over 9 bases. This CDR3 contains 17 residues. After removal of 5 bases from V and 4 bases from J, the junction contained 11 bases not matched to a gene. Germline loops: CDR1 KGHDR, CDR2 SFDVKD.

This clonotype was seen a few times. This chain joins TRBV5-1 and TRBJ2-7, with 8 bases aligning to TRBD2. CDR1 SGHRS and CDR2 YFSETQ come from the germline V gene. The length of the CDR3 is 15 residues. V lost 0 bases to trimming and J lost 6 bases; unmatched junction nucleotides: 8. The CDR3 region is CASSLDAGGLVEQYF. CDR3 coding DNA: TGCGCCAGCAGCTTGGACGCGGGGGGACTAGTCGAGCAGTACTTC.

This clonotype was counted only a few times. V gene TRBV20-1 combines with J gene TRBJ2-3; possible D gene TRBD2, 6 bases. Germline CDR1 reads DFQATT; CDR2 reads SNEGSKA (reference sequence). V was shortened by 0 bases and J by 1 base, with 11 bases between the two germline ends. The CDR3 has 15 amino acids. CDR3 nucleotide sequence: TGCAGTGCTAGAGATTGGACTACCGGCACAGATACGCAGTATTTT. It codes for CSARDWTTGTDTQYF.

The V gene is TRBV28, the J gene TRBJ1-6; 7 bases are shared with TRBD1. This CDR3 spans 15 amino acids. Looked up from germline, CDR1 is MDHEN and CDR2 is SYDVKM. Trimming cost V 8 bases and J 6 bases; bases outside gene matches: 10. The DNA of the CDR3 is TGTGCCAGCGCGGGCGGGACAGTGATTAATTCACCCCTCCACTTT. Its protein product is CASAGGTVINSPLHF.

The chain recombines TRBV15 with TRBJ2-1; 8 bases fit TRBD1. The ends lost 0 bases at V and 7 bases at J; junction bases unmatched: 5. Germline V gene lookup returns CDR1 LNHNV and CDR2 YYDKDF (reference sequence). The CDR3 extends over 15 amino acids. CDR3 sequence (DNA): TGTGCCACCAGCAGAGATCAACAGGGGGTGAATGAGCAGTTCTTC. Residues: CATSRDQQGVNEQFF.

The table lists this clonotype with a few counts. This chain connects TRBV27 to TRBJ1-4; D is ambiguous. Trimming took off 6 bases at V and 11 bases at J, with 16 bases between the two ends. Germline V gives CDR1 MNHEY, CDR2 SMNVEV (reference sequence). This CDR3 is built from 13 residues. CDR3 coding DNA: TGTGCCAGCAGCGTGTCAGGCGACCTGAAACTGTTTTTT. Translated: CASSVSGDLKLFF.

Ten or more counts support this clonotype. V gene TRBV27 combines with J gene TRBJ2-3, with TRBD1 as a possible D gene (6 bases). There are 15 residues in the CDR3. Germline V lookup: CDR1 MNHEY, CDR2 SMNVEV (reference sequence). V shed 6 bases and J shed 6 bases, with 19 bases lying between them. Here the CDR3 reads CASRLWALGADTQYF. The DNA for the CDR3 is TGTGCCAGCAGACTATGGGCATTGGGGGCGGATACGCAGTATTTT.

The gene calls are TRBV6-1 and TRBJ1-5, with no clear D. Germline CDR1 is MNHNS and CDR2 is SASEGT. This CDR3 comprises 15 residues. The V end lost 0 bases, the J end lost 7 bases, and 13 bases lay between the germline ends. In DNA, the CDR3 is TGTGCCAGCAGTGAAGCTGGCGGCGCAGGCCAGCCCCAGCATTTT. Its protein product is CASSEAGGAGQPQHF.

CDR3 sequence reads: CASSTGTRHNEQFF. The CDR3 DNA follows: TGTGCCAGCAGCACCGGGACTAGACACAATGAGCAGTTCTTC. The chain couples TRBV7-2 to TRBJ2-1; 8 bases line up with TRBD2. Losses at the gene ends were 5 bases for V and 5 bases for J; bases not matched to a gene: 5. CDR3 length: 14 residues. Per germline, CDR1 SGHTA and CDR2 FQGNSA.

This clonotype was seen a handful of times. CDR3 nucleotide sequence: TGTGCCAGCAGTTCCTCCTCAGGGGGCAGTCAGCCCCAGCATTTT. Amino acid sequence: CASSSSSGGSQPQHF. The chain joins TRBV12-3 or TRBV12-4 to TRBJ1-5; 8 bases align to TRBD1. The CDR3 totals 15 residues. After removal of 4 bases from V and 6 bases from J, the junction contained 8 bases not matched to a gene.